These T cell receptor beta chains were read from a single sample in a study of Ad26.COV2.S vaccination and SARS-CoV-2 variants. Repertoires were generated with immunoSEQ multiplex PCR, while TCRdb's copy carries only in-frame clones and drops some. The table has about 400,000 clones, about nine tenths seen once. The sample was peripheral blood, taken in a trial of Ad26.COV2.S vaccine versus placebo. These receptor sequences come from a person aged 18-60 years who received the Ad26.COV2.S COVID-19 vaccine or a placebo. Both conserved end residues are part of each CDR3. D genes are given only for firm matches. Not all rows give a size; the values are once, few, many and, for expanded clones, a class.

J | size | D | length | V | DNA | CDR3
TRBJ2-7 | . | . | 14 | TRBV3-1/TRBV3-2 | TGTGCCAGCAGCCAAGATAGCGGACAACAAGAGCAGTACTTC | CASSQDSGQQEQYF
TRBJ1-2 | . | TRBD1 | 14 | TRBV10-3 | TGTGCCATCAGTGAGAAAGAACAGGGGGGTGGCTACACCTTC | CAISEKEQGGGYTF
TRBJ1-1 | . | . | 11 | TRBV29-1 | TGCAGCGTCCCATCGAACACTGAAGCTTTCTTT | CSVPSNTEAFF
TRBJ2-5 | once | . | 18 | TRBV5-1 | TGCGCCAGCAGCTCCCTTACGGGACGGCTAACATCCCAAGAGACCCAGTACTTC | CASSSLTGRLTSQETQYF
TRBJ2-1 | . | . | 16 | TRBV5-1 | TGCGCCAGCAGCTTGCCGAGTACTGGTTCCTACAATGAGCAGTTCTTC | CASSLPSTGSYNEQFF
TRBJ1-2 | . | . | 15 | TRBV28 | TGTGCCAGCAGCTTAGGCGGGGTCCCTAACTATGGCTACACCTTC | CASSLGGVPNYGYTF
TRBJ2-7 | . | TRBD1 | 15 | TRBV5-6 | TGTGCCAGCAGCTTGGGGCTGGGACAGTCCTACGAGCAGTACTTC | CASSLGLGQSYEQYF
TRBJ2-5 | . | . | 13 | TRBV12-3/TRBV12-4 | TGTGCCAGCAGTGTACTAAACCAAGAGACCCAGTACTTC | CASSVLNQETQYF
TRBJ1-1 | . | . | 13 | TRBV6-4 | TGTGCCAGCAGTCGACAGGAGAACACTGAAGCTTTCTTT | CASSRQENTEAFF
TRBJ2-1 | . | . | 15 | TRBV18 | TGTGCCAGCTCACCAGCAGGGCAGGGAGACAATGAGCAGTTCTTC | CASSPAGQGDNEQFF
TRBJ2-1 | . | . | 13 | TRBV4-3 | TGCGCCAGCAGCCAAGTACCCTACAATGAGCAGTTCTTC | CASSQVPYNEQFF
TRBJ1-5 | . | . | 15 | TRBV5-8 | TGTGCCAGCAGCTTGGTATACAGGGACAATCAGCCCCAGCATTTT | CASSLVYRDNQPQHF
TRBJ2-1 | . | TRBD2 | 13 | TRBV4-3 | TGCGCCAGCAGCCAGCAGCCGGGGGGGCCTCAGTTCTTC | CASSQQPGGPQFF
TRBJ2-1 | . | . | 13 | TRBV10-3 | TGTGCCATCAGGGACAGCTCCTACAATGAGCAGTTCTTC | CAIRDSSYNEQFF
TRBJ1-2 | . | . | 14 | TRBV19 | TGTGCCAGTAGTCCTACGACAACTAACTATGGCTACACCTTC | CASSPTTTNYGYTF
TRBJ1-5 | . | . | 12 | TRBV12-3/TRBV12-4 | TGTGCCAGCAGTTTAATGTTGGGGTCCCAGCATTTT | CASSLMLGSQHF
TRBJ1-4 | . | . | 15 | TRBV11-2 | TGTGCCAGCAGCTTAGTGCCGGTACGCGCTGAAAAACTGTTTTTT | CASSLVPVRAEKLFF
TRBJ2-7 | once | . | 12 | TRBV18 | TGTGCCAGCTCCCCTAACAGGGACGAGCAGTACTTC | CASSPNRDEQYF
TRBJ1-6 | . | . | 12 | TRBV19 | TGTGCCAGTAGTATCGGAAATTCACCCCTCCACTTT | CASSIGNSPLHF
TRBJ1-5 | . | . | 15 | TRBV5-6 | TGTGCCAGCAACTCCTTTGGACTTGGGAGGCAGCCCCAGCATTTT | CASNSFGLGRQPQHF
TRBJ1-2 | . | . | 15 | TRBV5-4 | TGTGCCAGCAGCTTGAGGGGGACACCTAACTATGGCTACACCTTC | CASSLRGTPNYGYTF
TRBJ2-3 | . | . | 16 | TRBV6-2/TRBV6-3 | TGTGCCAGCAGTTACTCATGGGGAACTAGCACAGATACGCAGTATTTT | CASSYSWGTSTDTQYF
TRBJ1-2 | . | TRBD1 | 14 | TRBV30 | TGTGCCTGGAAATTTGGACAGGGGATTTATGGCTACACCTTC | CAWKFGQGIYGYTF
TRBJ1-1 | . | . | 15 | TRBV3-1/TRBV3-2 | TGTGCCAGCAGCCAAGATCGGCGCCGGGACGGTGAAGCTTTCTTT | CASSQDRRRDGEAFF
TRBJ2-1 | . | . | 8 | TRBV20-1 | TGCAGTGCAAATGAGCAGTTCTTC | CSANEQFF